The 3 T cell receptor beta chains below were found in one sample sequenced in a study of T cell repertoires in cytomegalovirus infection (dated by TCRdb to the late 2010s). The sequencer listed for this sample is Illumina HiSeq 1500. The raw public reads went through TCRdb reprocessing: fastp at Q25, MiXCR clone calling, in-frame beta chains kept. Rows matching on CDR3 protein sequence are summarized as one entry with the most common DNA and genes. The table for this sample lists 630,000 or so distinct CDR3 sequences; roughly a quarter of them were counted only once. The ten top clones hold around 8% of the sample. Sample: CD8+ T cells from PBMCs. These receptors were collected from a human donor in good health (CMV status not recorded). Some clones in this sample may be carry-over from other donors' samples.

This chain connects TRBV9 to TRBJ1-5; D remains unclear. The CDR3 contains 15 residues. Germline-derived CDR1 and CDR2 are SGDLS and YYNGEE. Trimming took off 4 bases at V and 0 bases at J, with 11 bases between the two ends. CDR3 coding DNA: TGTGCCAGCAGCCGTTTAGAGGGTAGCAATCAGCCCCAGCATTTT. Protein sequence: CASSRLEGSNQPQHF.

The chain carries TRBV29-1 and TRBJ2-2, with a tentative D call TRBD1 (5 bases). V was pared by 3 bases and J by 4 bases, with 12 bases between. Germline-derived CDR1 and CDR2 are SQVTM and ANQGSEA. The CDR3 loop spans 14 amino acids. In DNA, the CDR3 is TGCAGCGTTGACGTCGGCAGGGTCACCGGGGAGCTGTTTTTT. As protein: CSVDVGRVTGELFF.

The sample holds many counts of this clonotype. The chain joins TRBV7-2 to TRBJ2-1, with D unresolved. The CDR3 has 12 amino acids. Germline CDR1 SGHTA, CDR2 FQGNSA. Trimming took off 1 base at V and 6 bases at J, with 4 bases between the two ends. CDR3 nucleotides: TGTGCCAGCAGCTTAGTAAGCAATGAGCAGTTCTTC. Its protein is CASSLVSNEQFF.